Listed below are T cell receptor beta chains from one sample, sequenced in a study of blood T cell repertoires in COVID-19. The method was immunoSEQ multiplex PCR; TCRdb's version includes in-frame clones alone and lacks a portion of them. The table has 65,000 to 85,000 clones, 78% seen once. Specimen: peripheral blood. The receptors were gathered from a human donor in a cohort sampled during active COVID-19. Each CDR3 is given with its conserved first and last residue. A D gene is named only where the DNA matches it firmly. Not every row has a clone size; where given, it reads once, few, many or a size class.

clone_size: NA
v_call: TRBV7-2
d_call: TRBD2
j_call: TRBJ2-1
cdr3_aa: CASSFLRAGGVDEQFF
cdr3_nt: TGTGCCAGCAGCTTCCTCCGGGCGGGAGGGGTCGATGAGCAGTTCTTC

clone_size: NA
v_call: TRBV5-4
d_call: TRBD1
j_call: TRBJ1-1
cdr3_aa: CASSTGQENTEAFF
cdr3_nt: TGTGCCAGCAGCACGGGACAGGAGAACACTGAAGCTTTCTTT

clone_size: NA
v_call: TRBV5-5
d_call: NA
j_call: TRBJ1-2
cdr3_aa: CASSFIGADYGYTF
cdr3_nt: TGTGCCAGCAGCTTCATAGGGGCTGACTATGGCTACACCTTC

clone_size: NA
v_call: TRBV3-1/TRBV3-2
d_call: NA
j_call: TRBJ1-5
cdr3_aa: CASSPGERVYSNQPQHF
cdr3_nt: TGTGCCAGCAGCCCCGGGGAAAGGGTTTATAGCAATCAGCCCCAGCATTTT

clone_size: NA
v_call: TRBV27
d_call: TRBD1
j_call: TRBJ1-2
cdr3_aa: CASSLAGTANYGYTF
cdr3_nt: TGTGCCAGCAGTTTGGCTGGGACAGCTAACTATGGCTACACCTTC

clone_size: few
v_call: TRBV29-1
d_call: TRBD2
j_call: TRBJ2-1
cdr3_aa: CSLSSGRLPKNEQFF
cdr3_nt: TGCAGCCTGTCCAGCGGGAGGCTCCCAAAGAATGAGCAGTTCTTC

clone_size: few
v_call: TRBV2
d_call: TRBD1
j_call: TRBJ2-5
cdr3_aa: CASSAGRTTGGYLQETQYF
cdr3_nt: TGTGCCAGCAGTGCCGGCCGAACGACAGGGGGCTATCTACAAGAGACCCAGTACTTC

clone_size: NA
v_call: TRBV5-1
d_call: NA
j_call: TRBJ2-5
cdr3_aa: CASSSFGQGTAETQYF
cdr3_nt: TGCGCCAGCAGCTCGTTCGGGCAGGGCACCGCTGAGACCCAGTACTTC

clone_size: once
v_call: TRBV5-4
d_call: TRBD2
j_call: TRBJ2-1
cdr3_aa: CASSLRAGGPSYNEQFF
cdr3_nt: TGTGCCAGCAGCTTGAGAGCGGGGGGCCCCTCCTACAATGAGCAGTTCTTC

clone_size: NA
v_call: TRBV27
d_call: NA
j_call: TRBJ1-2
cdr3_aa: CASMRGGGYTF
cdr3_nt: TGTGCCAGCATGAGGGGGGGTGGCTACACCTTC

clone_size: NA
v_call: TRBV6-5
d_call: NA
j_call: TRBJ2-2
cdr3_aa: CASTALTNRAGELFF
cdr3_nt: TGTGCCAGCACCGCACTCACGAACAGGGCCGGGGAGCTGTTTTTT

clone_size: once
v_call: TRBV12-3/TRBV12-4
d_call: NA
j_call: TRBJ1-5
cdr3_aa: CASKGENQPQHF
cdr3_nt: TGTGCCAGCAAGGGGGAGAATCAGCCCCAGCATTTT

clone_size: NA
v_call: TRBV27
d_call: NA
j_call: TRBJ2-7
cdr3_aa: CASSQRVRDWSSYEQYF
cdr3_nt: TGTGCCAGCAGTCAACGCGTCCGGGACTGGAGCTCCTACGAGCAGTACTTC

clone_size: NA
v_call: TRBV19
d_call: TRBD1
j_call: TRBJ1-5
cdr3_aa: CASSSPGQGVGQPQHF
cdr3_nt: TGTGCCAGTAGTTCTCCGGGACAGGGAGTCGGTCAGCCCCAGCATTTT

clone_size: NA
v_call: TRBV19
d_call: NA
j_call: TRBJ1-2
cdr3_aa: CASSIVAQNYGYTF
cdr3_nt: TGTGCCAGTAGTATAGTGGCACAGAACTATGGCTACACCTTC

clone_size: many
v_call: TRBV18
d_call: NA
j_call: TRBJ2-1
cdr3_aa: CASVGLDEQFF
cdr3_nt: TGTGCCAGTGTGGGGCTAGATGAGCAGTTCTTC

clone_size: NA
v_call: TRBV29-1
d_call: TRBD2
j_call: TRBJ2-5
cdr3_aa: CSGLAGAGETQYF
cdr3_nt: TGCAGCGGCTTAGCGGGGGCGGGGGAGACCCAGTACTTC

clone_size: once
v_call: TRBV6-6
d_call: NA
j_call: TRBJ2-7
cdr3_aa: CASTYLQGSKSYEQYF
cdr3_nt: TGTGCCAGCACTTATTTACAGGGTTCGAAGTCCTACGAGCAGTACTTC

clone_size: NA
v_call: TRBV30
d_call: TRBD1
j_call: TRBJ2-2
cdr3_aa: CAWGGQTYTGELFF
cdr3_nt: TGTGCCTGGGGGGGACAGACTTACACCGGGGAGCTGTTTTTT

clone_size: once
v_call: TRBV6-4
d_call: TRBD2
j_call: TRBJ2-1
cdr3_aa: CASSEIAGGLNEQFF
cdr3_nt: TGTGCCAGCAGTGAAATTGCGGGGGGCCTTAATGAGCAGTTCTTC

clone_size: NA
v_call: TRBV9
d_call: NA
j_call: TRBJ2-5
cdr3_aa: CASTPDTGAGETQYF
cdr3_nt: TGTGCCAGCACCCCGGATACTGGCGCGGGAGAGACCCAGTACTTC

clone_size: NA
v_call: TRBV5-6
d_call: TRBD2
j_call: TRBJ2-2
cdr3_aa: CASSPNGGTGELFF
cdr3_nt: TGTGCCAGCAGCCCGAACGGGGGGACCGGGGAGCTGTTTTTT

clone_size: NA
v_call: TRBV27
d_call: NA
j_call: TRBJ1-2
cdr3_aa: CASSFPQGYGYTF
cdr3_nt: TGTGCCAGCAGTTTTCCACAGGGCTATGGCTACACCTTC

clone_size: NA
v_call: TRBV5-6
d_call: NA
j_call: TRBJ1-5
cdr3_aa: CASSWGPGEPQHF
cdr3_nt: TGTGCCAGCAGCTGGGGGCCGGGCGAACCCCAGCATTTT

clone_size: NA
v_call: TRBV7-2
d_call: NA
j_call: TRBJ2-1
cdr3_aa: CASSLSQGPTHYNEQFF
cdr3_nt: TGTGCCAGCAGCTTATCACAGGGCCCCACACATTACAATGAGCAGTTCTTC

clone_size: NA
v_call: TRBV19
d_call: NA
j_call: TRBJ2-1
cdr3_aa: CASSESEQFF
cdr3_nt: TGTGCCAGTTCTGAGAGTGAGCAGTTCTTC

clone_size: many
v_call: TRBV5-3
d_call: TRBD2
j_call: TRBJ2-2
cdr3_aa: CARSSPGLAGTGELFF
cdr3_nt: TGTGCCAGAAGCTCTCCGGGACTAGCTGGGACCGGGGAGCTGTTTTTT

clone_size: NA
v_call: TRBV5-4
d_call: NA
j_call: TRBJ2-1
cdr3_aa: CASSWPQGNEQFF
cdr3_nt: TGTGCCAGCAGCTGGCCCCAGGGTAATGAGCAGTTCTTC

clone_size: NA
v_call: TRBV19
d_call: TRBD1
j_call: TRBJ2-7
cdr3_aa: CASSPGAGGIYEQYF
cdr3_nt: TGTGCCAGTAGTCCTGGGGCAGGGGGCATCTACGAGCAGTACTTC

clone_size: NA
v_call: TRBV27
d_call: NA
j_call: TRBJ1-2
cdr3_aa: CASSWGGNYGYTF
cdr3_nt: TGTGCCAGCAGCTGGGGGGGTAACTATGGCTACACCTTC

clone_size: NA
v_call: TRBV6-5
d_call: TRBD1
j_call: TRBJ2-7
cdr3_aa: CASSYGTGVLEQYF
cdr3_nt: TGTGCCAGCAGTTACGGGACAGGGGTTCTCGAGCAGTACTTC

clone_size: NA
v_call: TRBV27
d_call: NA
j_call: TRBJ2-7
cdr3_aa: CASSYLASYEQYF
cdr3_nt: TGTGCCAGCAGTTATCTGGCCTCCTACGAGCAGTACTTC

clone_size: NA
v_call: TRBV18
d_call: NA
j_call: TRBJ1-5
cdr3_aa: CASSPSSSNQPQHF
cdr3_nt: TGTGCCAGCTCACCATCGTCTTCGAATCAGCCCCAGCATTTT

clone_size: NA
v_call: TRBV5-1
d_call: TRBD1
j_call: TRBJ1-1
cdr3_aa: CASSLANSYRGKDTEAFF
cdr3_nt: TGCGCCAGCAGCTTGGCAAATTCCTACAGGGGGAAGGACACTGAAGCTTTCTTT

clone_size: NA
v_call: TRBV6-5
d_call: TRBD1
j_call: TRBJ2-7
cdr3_aa: CASSYDLDRLNEQYF
cdr3_nt: TGTGCCAGCAGTTACGATTTGGACAGGCTCAACGAGCAGTACTTC

clone_size: NA
v_call: TRBV19
d_call: NA
j_call: TRBJ1-5
cdr3_aa: CASSVTGSRAQHF
cdr3_nt: TGTGCCAGTAGTGTTACAGGTTCAAGGGCCCAGCATTTT

clone_size: NA
v_call: TRBV6-6
d_call: NA
j_call: TRBJ1-1
cdr3_aa: CASSYPSGNTEAFF
cdr3_nt: TGTGCCAGCAGTTACCCTTCCGGGAACACTGAAGCTTTCTTT

clone_size: many
v_call: TRBV7-8
d_call: NA
j_call: TRBJ1-4
cdr3_aa: CASSLETVVGGEKLFF
cdr3_nt: TGTGCCAGCAGCTTAGAGACGGTTGTTGGGGGCGAAAAACTGTTTTTT

clone_size: NA
v_call: TRBV6-5
d_call: TRBD1
j_call: TRBJ1-1
cdr3_aa: CASSYRGQNTEAFF
cdr3_nt: TGTGCCAGCAGTTACAGGGGGCAGAACACTGAAGCTTTCTTT

clone_size: once
v_call: TRBV7-9
d_call: NA
j_call: TRBJ2-1
cdr3_aa: CASSLVRDNEQFF
cdr3_nt: TGTGCCAGCAGCTTAGTCCGAGACAATGAGCAGTTCTTC

clone_size: NA
v_call: TRBV6-5
d_call: TRBD1
j_call: TRBJ1-3
cdr3_aa: CASTPDREGYTIYF
cdr3_nt: TGTGCCAGCACCCCTGACAGGGAAGGTTACACCATATATTTT

clone_size: once
v_call: TRBV24-1
d_call: TRBD2
j_call: TRBJ2-3
cdr3_aa: CATSDLPHSGTTDTQYF
cdr3_nt: TGTGCCACCAGTGATTTGCCCCACAGCGGGACCACAGATACGCAGTATTTT

clone_size: NA
v_call: TRBV7-2
d_call: NA
j_call: TRBJ1-1
cdr3_aa: CASSPGQTNTEAFF
cdr3_nt: TGTGCCAGCAGCCCGGGACAAACGAACACTGAAGCTTTCTTT

clone_size: NA
v_call: TRBV28
d_call: TRBD1
j_call: TRBJ2-7
cdr3_aa: CASSSAPGQFSSYEQYF
cdr3_nt: TGTGCCAGCAGTTCCGCCCCGGGACAGTTTTCCTCCTACGAGCAGTACTTC

clone_size: NA
v_call: TRBV6-2/TRBV6-3
d_call: TRBD2
j_call: TRBJ2-1
cdr3_aa: CASSSRLASYNEQFF
cdr3_nt: TGTGCCAGCAGTTCCCGACTAGCGTCGTACAATGAGCAGTTCTTC

clone_size: NA
v_call: TRBV2
d_call: NA
j_call: TRBJ1-2
cdr3_aa: CASVSDGYTF
cdr3_nt: TGTGCCAGCGTCAGCGATGGCTACACCTTC

clone_size: few
v_call: TRBV10-2
d_call: NA
j_call: TRBJ1-2
cdr3_aa: CASSESKGVFDGYTF
cdr3_nt: TGCGCCAGCAGTGAGTCGAAAGGGGTGTTCGATGGCTACACCTTC

clone_size: NA
v_call: TRBV27
d_call: TRBD1
j_call: TRBJ1-5
cdr3_aa: CASTMTGYSNQPQHF
cdr3_nt: TGTGCCAGCACCATGACAGGGTATAGCAATCAGCCCCAGCATTTT

clone_size: NA
v_call: TRBV5-6
d_call: NA
j_call: TRBJ2-1
cdr3_aa: CASSPGLRFYNEQFF
cdr3_nt: TGTGCCAGCAGCCCGGGACTTCGTTTCTACAATGAGCAGTTCTTC

clone_size: NA
v_call: TRBV2
d_call: NA
j_call: TRBJ2-1
cdr3_aa: CASRSMRYEQFF
cdr3_nt: TGTGCCAGCAGATCGATGCGCTATGAGCAGTTCTTC

clone_size: NA
v_call: TRBV2
d_call: TRBD1
j_call: TRBJ2-7
cdr3_aa: CACHRGREEQYF
cdr3_nt: TGTGCTTGCCACAGGGGGCGTGAGGAGCAGTACTTC

clone_size: NA
v_call: TRBV5-1
d_call: NA
j_call: TRBJ2-5
cdr3_aa: CASSFQRSYQETQYF
cdr3_nt: TGCGCCAGCAGCTTCCAGCGGTCGTACCAAGAGACCCAGTACTTC

clone_size: NA
v_call: TRBV28
d_call: TRBD1
j_call: TRBJ1-2
cdr3_aa: CASSLRGNYGYTF
cdr3_nt: TGTGCCAGCAGTCTCAGGGGGAACTATGGCTACACCTTC

clone_size: few
v_call: TRBV7-8
d_call: NA
j_call: TRBJ1-3
cdr3_aa: CASSLANQGSGNTIYF
cdr3_nt: TGTGCCAGCAGCTTAGCGAATCAGGGCTCTGGAAACACCATATATTTT

clone_size: NA
v_call: TRBV19
d_call: TRBD2
j_call: TRBJ2-1
cdr3_aa: CASSILGGSKGNEQFF
cdr3_nt: TGTGCCAGTAGTATATTAGGCGGGAGTAAGGGAAATGAGCAGTTCTTC